Below are 8 T cell receptor beta chains sequenced from a single sample in a study of blood T cells in healthy people across ages. The use of a sample-barcoded 5' primer and a J-beta primer mix characterized a second PCR of roughly 6 to 11 cycles. TCRdb used MiXCR to reprocess the 5' RACE reads, holding one entry per CDR3 protein. The sample has hundreds of thousands of distinct CDR3 sequences, about 27% seen once. This sample was also put to use in a study of T cells of mothers and their children.

Sequenced sample: blood. All receptors derive from a boy aged 2 to 9 in good health.

This clonotype occurred many times. The rearrangement links TRBV5-1 to TRBJ2-5; D is undetermined. This CDR3 is 14 amino acids long. Looked up from germline, CDR1 is SGHRS and CDR2 is YFSETQ. V was pared by 0 bases and J by 0 bases, with 6 bases between. Written as DNA, the CDR3 is TGCGCCAGCAGCTTGGGCCGGTACCAAGAGACCCAGTACTTC. Its protein product is CASSLGRYQETQYF.

This clonotype has more than one count but fewer than ten. The chain employs TRBV7-9 and TRBJ2-1, with 8 bases aligning to TRBD1. Trimming removed 4 bases from V and 6 bases from J; junction bases left unmatched: 11. The CDR3 sequence is 16 residues long. Germline V lookup: CDR1 SEHNR, CDR2 FQNEAQ (reference sequence). CDR3 region: CASSSGGQGAVNEQFF. The CDR3 DNA sequence: TGTGCCAGCAGCTCCGGGGGCCAGGGGGCCGTCAATGAGCAGTTCTTC.

The chain combines TRBV9 with TRBJ1-4, with a weak D call TRBD1 (5 bases). V was clipped by 0 bases and J by 8 bases, with 14 bases between them. Germline assignment: CDR1 SGDLS and CDR2 YYNGEE. This CDR3 spans 15 amino acids. CDR3 protein: CASSVDIRESEKLFF. DNA for the CDR3: TGTGCCAGCAGCGTAGATATCAGGGAGAGCGAAAAACTGTTTTTT.

The rearrangement uses TRBV3-1 and TRBJ2-5, with 7 positions matching TRBD1. Germline CDR1 reads LGHDT; CDR2 reads YNNKEL (reference sequence). V was pared by 3 bases and J by 6 bases, with 1 base of the junction left unmatched. There are 12 residues in the CDR3. The CDR3 is CASSQTGKTQYF. CDR3 sequence (DNA): TGTGCCAGCAGCCAGACAGGGAAGACCCAGTACTTC.

The chain couples TRBV9 to TRBJ2-5; D remains unclear. The CDR3 spans 14 residues. Trimming removed 1 base from V and 4 bases from J, with 11 bases in between. The germline V gene encodes CDR1 SGDLS and CDR2 YYNGEE. CDR3 amino acids: CASSVYASAETQYF. The CDR3, as DNA: TGTGCCAGCAGCGTATATGCCAGTGCAGAGACCCAGTACTTC.

This rearrangement joins TRBV10-2 to TRBJ2-1; D unresolved. The CDR3 covers 14 residues. Trimming took 9 bases from V and 3 from J, leaving 15 bases between them. The germline V gene has CDR1 WSHSY and CDR2 SAAADI. This CDR3 is CASALWQSYNEQFF. The CDR3 region has the DNA TGCGCCAGTGCCCTTTGGCAGAGCTACAATGAGCAGTTCTTC.

This clonotype has more than one count but fewer than ten. The V call is TRBV27, the J call TRBJ2-5; D remains ambiguous. The better agreement between TRBJ2-1 and the DNA end casts doubt on the J call. The length of the CDR3 is 13 residues. Germline-derived CDR1 and CDR2 are MNHEY and SMNVEV (reference sequence). The CDR3 reads CASSWQVYNEQFF. The CDR3 DNA follows: TGTGCCAGCAGTTGGCAGGTTTACAATGAGCAGTTCTTC.

The J gene is TRBJ2-1, the V gene TRBV20-1, with 14 bases that match TRBD2. Losses at the gene ends were 6 bases for V and 6 bases for J; bases not matched to a gene: 4. The V gene's germline CDR1 is DFQATT and CDR2 SNEGSKA (reference sequence). This CDR3 region has 14 residues. CDR3: CSARTSGGSNEQFF. The CDR3 nucleotides are TGCAGTGCCCGGACTAGCGGGGGGTCCAATGAGCAGTTCTTC.